The TCR beta chain under discussion was sequenced for a study of T cell responses to AZD1222 COVID-19 vaccine (TCRdb year 2021). Context from the whole study: AZD1222 recipients with second doses at about 4 weeks or about 12 weeks were pooled, because spike-specific TCR depth and breadth did not differ between schedules. Trial participants were enrolled by age into subgroups of 18-55, 56-69 and 70-plus years, and around 150, 28 and 57 TCR-sequenced participants, respectively, were included in these subgroups. TCR sequencing was performed for 230 to 250 trial participants, of whom about 210 were given two doses of AZD1222 and about 25 were given two doses of MenACWY control vaccine. Overall study outcomes, separate from this receptor: Participants were mostly white British and included more females than males, and it was suggested by the authors that clonal diversity may have been underestimated. Nearly half of unique spike-specific TCRs reportedly recognized epitopes outside regions mutated in the B.1.351 and B.1.1.7 variants. Because no day 14 peak-response samples were available, repertoires were characterized only after the peak T cell response. A significant rise in spike-specific TCR breadth and depth was observed after two AZD1222 doses relative to day 0 and relative to MenACWY recipients. The 56-69-year group was small, and its depth increase did not reach significance, likely because of low power. Conclusions about previously exposed vaccinees were limited because only six AZD1222 recipients were SARS-CoV-2 seropositive at baseline. CD4 TCRs associated with the vaccine covered the entire spike protein, and the dominant responses were in regions 160-218 and 743-854.

CDR1 and CDR2 (SGHDT, YYEEEE) derive from the germline V gene. Inclusive of the bounding cysteine and phenylalanine, the CDR3 is 15 residues long. The read is trimmed to its CDR3 DNA, 45 bases read in frame from base 1. V was cut back by 4 bases and J by 0 bases, leaving a gap of 11 bases between them. Taken with the paper, the label for time point translates to: baseline before first vaccination. Samples from vaccinated people were obtained from the UK trials COV001 and COV002, which included a single-blind randomized controlled phase 2/3 trial of AZD1222 (ChAdOx1 nCoV-19) in healthy adults. For TCRbeta chain sequencing, PBMC samples were collected from trial participants at day 0 and at day 28 after the second dose. The CDR3 regions of human TCRbeta chains were subjected to immunosequencing. Concerning the study's data processing: TCRs in the repertoires were compared against a reference library of SARS-CoV-2-specific TCRs that had been generated with the MIRA antigen-specificity platform. Breadth meant the fraction of unique TCRs that were SARS-CoV-2-associated, whereas depth meant the fraction of total T cells that were SARS-CoV-2-associated. Using the MIRA data, each spike-specific TCR was mapped to the spike region that the TCR reacts to and placed in a CD4 or CD8 class. Log10-transformed breadth and depth values were compared by one-way ANOVA with Sidak's multiple comparisons tests. Held by TCRdb, this immuneACCESS table contains in-frame sequences only and omits some clones. Under half of the omission traces to an unresolved V gene where checked; the cause of the rest is unknown. V, J and clone size reflect that table, while D and trimming were determined from the DNA. Present in this sample are 150,000 or so clones, 91% of which were seen just once. The ten largest account for approximately 1.5% of the sample.

This clone was observed once. The antigen it binds to is not known. Base qualities are not provided; no much larger clone lies one nucleotide away. Recombination linked TRBV5-6 to TRBJ1-5; the D gene remains uncertain. The specimen comprised peripheral blood, sampled on day 0 of AZD1222 vaccination. This TCR derives from an adult in good health. For the CDR3, the sequence is CASSLGSYSNQPQHF. The sequenced DNA is TGTGCCAGCAGCCTCGGGAGCTATAGCAATCAGCCCCAGCATTTT.